This T cell receptor beta chain comes out of a study of blood T cell repertoires in COVID-19. For the study at large: T cells, B-cell-depleted T cells, or PBMCs provided the cDNA or gDNA that served as material.

Germline CDR1 LGHDT, CDR2 YNNKEL (reference sequence). The CDR3 contains 15 residues. V gave up 5 bases and J gave up 6 bases, with 17 bases separating them. This table comes from immunoSEQ multiplex PCR, and its TCRdb copy is limited to in-frame clones, with some not included. Of approximately 290,000 clones listed, about 85% are singletons. The source material was peripheral blood. This TCR came from a human donor with COVID-19, enrolled during active disease. The donor label of this sample is uncertain. The chain uses TRBV3-1 (or the pseudogene TRBV3-2) and TRBJ1-5; unclear D gene. Here the CDR3 reads CASSNTGSVGQPQHF. The CDR3, as DNA: TGTGCCAGCAGCAACACCGGGAGTGTCGGTCAGCCCCAGCATTTT.